This T cell receptor beta chain was recovered during a study of blood T cell repertoires in COVID-19. Sequenced by immunoSEQ multiplex PCR; TCRdb stores in-frame clones only, minus some. Counted here are 240,000 or so clones, around 89% occurring once; the ten biggest clones make up roughly 9%. The germline V gene has CDR1 SGHRS and CDR2 YFSETQ. The length of the CDR3 is 15 residues. Participants were aged about 18 to 100 years from approximately 24 US areas. The sample comprised PBMCs or T cells enriched from blood (not recorded which). The chain couples TRBV5-1 to TRBJ1-5; the match to TRBD1 covers 7 bases. The sequence derives from a man aged 35-49 years who had recovered from COVID-19. CDR3 coding DNA: TGCGCTACAAGATCCCGGGACAGTAGCAATCAGCCCCAGCATTTT. Its protein product is CATRSRDSSNQPQHF.